Listed here are 7 T cell receptor beta chains from one sample, sequenced in a study of neurological immune-mediated disorders. Each CDR3 protein gets one entry after TCRdb re-called the 5' RACE reads with MiXCR. Here the sample spans approximately 50,000 distinct CDR3 sequences, 3% to 3.5% being singletons. The material sequenced was PBMCs. The receptors were gathered from a man aged 40-49 years with multiple sclerosis.

This clonotype turned up a few times. The rearrangement uses TRBV5-1 and TRBJ2-7; 8 nucleotides line up with TRBD1. This CDR3 is built from 15 residues. The germline V gene encodes CDR1 SGHRS and CDR2 YFSETQ. Trimming removed 3 bases from V and 5 bases from J; junction bases left unmatched: 10. CDR3 loop: CASSSGTGPSDEQYF. Here the CDR3 DNA reads TGCGCCAGCAGCTCAGGGACAGGCCCATCCGACGAGCAGTACTTC.

This clonotype appeared many times. This rearrangement joins TRBV3-1 to TRBJ2-7; D possibly corresponds to TRBD2 (5 bases). Looked up from germline, CDR1 is LGHDT and CDR2 is YNNKEL (reference sequence). The CDR3 spans 14 residues. V was cut by 2 bases and J by 3 bases, with 11 bases left in between. The CDR3 reads CASSQSGRGYEQYF. The DNA of the CDR3 is TGTGCCAGCAGCCAATCCGGACGGGGCTACGAGCAGTACTTC.

The table lists this clonotype with many counts. The rearrangement links TRBV12-3 or TRBV12-4 to TRBJ2-3; possible D gene TRBD2, 5 bases. Trimming left V 5 bases short and J 8 bases short, with 14 bases between. The CDR3 runs to 13 residues. This chain's CDR3 is CASSLMDWATQYF. The CDR3 nucleotides are TGTGCCAGCAGTCTGATGGACTGGGCTACGCAGTATTTT.

This clonotype appeared many times. V gene TRBV7-2 combines with J gene TRBJ2-3, with TRBD1 matching over 7 bases. J was trimmed by 0 bases and V by 5 bases; bases with no gene match: 8. CDR1 is SGHTA and CDR2 is FQGNSA in the germline V gene. There are 16 residues in the CDR3. The chain's CDR3 is CASSPPGQPSTDTQYF. CDR3 coding DNA: TGTGCCAGCAGCCCGCCGGGACAGCCTAGCACAGATACGCAGTATTTT.

On this clonotype: A much larger clone is a single base away; this may be a read error. The V and J genes are TRBV20-1 and TRBJ1-5, with D uncertain. Germline CDR1 reads DFQATT; CDR2 reads SNEGSKA (reference sequence). The germline V and J ends were trimmed by 6 bases and 8 bases, with 14 bases remaining between them. CDR3 length: 12 amino acids. This CDR3 is CSAQGTLKPQHF. The DNA for the CDR3 is TGCAGTGCCCAAGGTACCCTCAAGCCCCAGCATTTT.

This clonotype has a count of ten or more. The chain uses TRBV4-1 and TRBJ1-1; 9 bases fit TRBD1. J was trimmed by 4 bases and V by 3 bases; bases with no gene match: 12. Germline V gene lookup returns CDR1 MGHRA and CDR2 YSYEKL. This CDR3 is built from 17 residues. CDR3 in amino acids: CASSHSRDREWGTEAFF. CDR3 DNA sequence: TGCGCCAGCAGCCATTCGAGGGACAGGGAGTGGGGCACTGAAGCTTTCTTT.

Many counts were recorded for this clonotype. The J gene is TRBJ1-6, the V gene TRBV6-6, with a tentative D call TRBD1 (6 bases). The CDR3 spans 15 residues. Germline V gene sequence: CDR1 MNHNY, CDR2 SVGAGI (reference sequence). The ends were cut back, 4 bases at V and 5 bases at J, with 12 bases in the middle. The CDR3: CASSLQGSDNSPLHF. DNA for the CDR3: TGTGCCAGCAGTTTACAGGGATCAGATAATTCACCCCTCCACTTT.